This T cell receptor beta chain was found in a study of a mutant IDH1 vaccine in newly diagnosed glioma. Study background: Before enrollment, patients got radiotherapy alone, temozolomide alone, or mostly the combination.

Time point given: baseline, week 1 (first vaccination visit). Described treatment: pre-vaccination baseline after standard-of-care therapy. This clone appeared once. TCRdb's table, derived via immunoSEQ multiplex PCR, lists solely in-frame clones and lacks some. Of tens of thousands of clones in the sample, 83% were seen once. Germline V gives CDR1 MGHRA, CDR2 YSYEKL. The V end lost 0 bases, the J end lost 1 base, and 9 bases lay between the germline ends. The CDR3 contains 15 residues. This clonotype was sampled from a woman aged 45-65 years with glioma. The rearrangement joins TRBV4-1 to TRBJ1-2; D call uncertain. The sequences come from PBMCs, collected from a glioma patient treated with radiotherapy, temozolomide or both. The CDR3 bases are TGCGCCAGCAGCCAAGATTCAGGTTTTAACTATGGCTACACCTTC. Its translation is CASSQDSGFNYGYTF.